This T cell receptor beta chain is from a study of cytomegalovirus exposure and HLA in healthy donors (dated by TCRdb to the late 2010s). A note on the overall study: According to an earlier analysis of 450 to 650 of the donors, 150 million to 200 million T cells yielded some 110 million unique TCR beta sequences and less than 300 Gb of sequence data. An early release that covered roughly 600 HLA-typed donors contained approximately 300 gigabases of sequencing data and about 93 million unique TCR sequences. Of the 300 to 500 genotyped donors, approximately 80% were placed in the genetic ancestry cluster associated with self-reported Caucasian donors. The study was designed to test whether signatures of past pathogen exposure could be identified by cataloging public T cell receptors. The study used immunosequencing to profile the T cell repertoires of approximately 630 subjects and linked those repertoires to cytomegalovirus serostatus. A separate validation cohort of about 110 different subjects was used in addition to the roughly 700-subject first cohort. To predict cytomegalovirus infection status, the study brought together high-throughput TCR immunosequencing, statistical association of individual TCRs with disease status, and machine learning. A later analysis re-examined previously published TCR beta repertoires from 610 or so donors and added high-resolution HLA genotyping to investigate patterns of TCR occurrence. Rather than using new phenotypic data, the later analysis identified candidate immune exposures from TCR beta sequences and from how often those sequences occurred across donors. An earlier analysis of 500 to 650 of the donors applied high-throughput TCR beta sequencing to assess whether each TCR beta V gene segment acted as functional or pseudogenic. Donor age, sex, ethnicity and CMV serostatus were compiled together with the repertoire data. In a later genetic analysis, genome-wide SNP genotypes for about 55% of the roughly 700 donors were used, and that subset was treated as a discovery cohort. Every repertoire in the discovery cohort had been generated on one and the same sequencing platform. HLA typing included class I and class II loci at four-digit resolution. The number of donors typed differed by locus, with roughly 629-640 for A, B, C, DRB1 and DQB1, about 500 for DQA1, 600 to 610 for DPA1, and some 450 for DPB1. Roughly 5 DR-DQ haplotypes were handled as single units for association and clustering, since linkage in the cohort was strong. Across 398 genotyped donors of the cohort, an average of roughly 230,000 unique TCR beta nucleotide sequences per donor were sequenced, and roughly a sixth of those sequences were non-productive. Broad study findings and their caveats: Over 15 rarely observed V segments, including chromosome 9 orphons, were excluded from the earlier analysis of a few hundred of the donors because counts were too low. A cluster of highly shared sequence variants was judged likely to be a technical artifact of the sequencing pipeline. In an earlier analysis of under 600 of the donors, most TCR beta V segments were observed in productive rearrangements about 90% or about 30% of the time, broadly matching IMGT annotations. A further reported finding was that TCR beta sequences accurately predicted the HLA-A and HLA-B alleles for most subjects in the first cohort. In a later genetic analysis, a missense DCLRE1C variant was associated with V-gene and J-gene trimming of TCR beta chains, and the association was replicated in an independent cohort. The study listed 164 TCR beta chains as associated with cytomegalovirus. In this cohort, only TCR beta chains were sequenced, and detectable features were limited by the absence of alpha or paired-chain data. The authors suggested that the approach could potentially be generalized to other disease states and immunological phenotypes. In a later genetic analysis, fewer N-insertions in productive TCRs were reported among donors in an Asian-associated ancestry cluster than the approximately 630-donor mean. Immune exposure information for the cohort was limited to CMV serostatus. Presence/absence analyses assumed roughly uniform sequencing depth across donors, an assumption that may not hold. According to a later analysis, most CMV-associated TCR beta chains appeared to be HLA-restricted, and the HLA associations seemed to be driven largely by CMV exposure. In a later analysis, HLA-associated TCR beta chains were found to be more clonally expanded and to have lower generation probabilities than equally common non-associated chains. In a later analysis, the rate of TCR association differed among HLA loci, with DRB1 alleles having the most associated TCRs and HLA-C alleles having the fewest. A later analysis associated about 17,000 TCR beta sequences with specific HLA alleles at a false discovery rate of 0.05. HLA typing was unavailable for some donors at each locus, so association tests used only the typed subset. According to a later analysis, parvovirus B19, influenza, CMV and Epstein-Barr virus appeared linked to several top co-occurrence clusters. Correlated functional status among segregating V segments might be attributable to linkage disequilibrium, but an unknown experimental factor could not be ruled out. Assigning TCR associations to individual alleles was difficult when HLA alleles, especially DR and DQ, strongly co-occurred. The classifier was reported to diagnose cytomegalovirus status with high specificity and sensitivity in both the original and validation cohorts. Some IMGT-functional V segments, including TRBV6-2 and TRBV6-3, could not be told apart with the 87-base-pair reads, so those segments were excluded. Most TCR sequences were seen in very few donors, while some public TCRs were found in many individuals. A few of the identified cytomegalovirus-associated TCR beta chains were confirmed in vitro to be specific for cytomegalovirus antigens.

After removal of 5 bases from V and 12 bases from J, the junction retains 10 bases not matched to a gene. The CDR3 runs 14 amino acids, cysteine and phenylalanine included. Only CDR3 DNA is held: 42 bases, read in frame from base 1. CDR1 is given as LNHDA and CDR2 as SQIVND, both from the germline V gene (reference sequence). Libraries were constructed by the immunoSEQ multiplex PCR assay. The multiplex PCR relied on a mix of 60 forward primers for TCR Vbeta segments and 13 reverse primers for TCR Jbeta segments. The CDR3 region of rearranged TCR beta genes was amplified from genomic DNA with a multiplex PCR assay. The amplified TCR beta libraries were sequenced on the Illumina HiSeq System as 87-base-pair reads. The authors' pipeline ran thus. A later analysis tallied 75 million to 95 million unique TCR beta chains across the roughly 610 repertoires, and approximately 9.9 million of those chains were shared by two or more donors. Raw reads were error-corrected and collapsed into unique sequences by a nearest-neighbor algorithm in which closely related sequences were merged to remove PCR and sequencing errors. CDR3 sequences were aligned to IMGT reference sequences to assign V, D and J gene segments. For a sequence to be retained, at least a six-nucleotide match to both a V gene segment and a J gene segment was required. Rearrangements were called productive when the CDR3 lacked stop codons and stayed in frame with V and J; all others were non-productive. Following IMGT convention, CDR3 was defined as the stretch from the second conserved V-encoded cysteine to the conserved J-encoded phenylalanine. The earlier analysis of a few hundred of the donors excluded sequences that lacked an unambiguous match to a single V gene segment. In an earlier analysis of a few hundred of the donors, V segments were called functional above 56.7% productive rearrangements and were called segregating when the between-donor standard deviation exceeded 5%. A statistical classification framework was built for diagnosing cytomegalovirus status from the catalog of TCR beta chain sequences. V and J gene assignment, in a later analysis, came from comparing TCR nucleotide sequences with IMGT/GENE-DB human TR gene sequences. Using the TCRdist pipeline, a later analysis assigned CDR3 sequences along with most-parsimonious VDJ recombination scenarios. A later analysis defined each TCR beta chain by its CDR3 amino acid sequence plus V-gene family, and excluded reads lacking a unique V-gene family. As a way to deal with suspected cross-contamination and a sequencing artifact, a later analysis dropped 640 or so nucleotide sequences that were highly shared and had low generation probability. For each public chain, a later analysis derived a clonal expansion index from normalized ranks of inferred template counts within each repertoire. A later analysis computed generation probabilities with a VDJ recombination model fitted to out-of-frame rearrangements, and checked the results against IGoR. In a later analysis, TCR-TCR, TCR-HLA and TCR-CMV co-occurrence was scored with hypergeometric tests, and a repertoire-size bias correction was applied to TCR pairs. To estimate false discovery rates, a later analysis permuted the HLA or CMV assignments 20 times. In a later analysis, co-occurring TCRs were grouped using DBSCAN, and TCRdist sequence similarity was added for clustering within HLA-allele-positive subsets. Co-occurrence clustering excluded repertoires with fewer than 30,000 or more than 120,000 public chains, plus five with anomalous nucleotide sharing. As stored in TCRdb, this immuneACCESS dataset retains in-frame rearrangements with V and J assigned. A fraction of the clones does not appear; measured against another copy, unresolved V genes explain less than half of the discrepancy, and the remainder lacks a known reason. Clone size and the V and J calls come from that table; the DNA yielded D and trimming. In this sample's table one finds under 70,000 clones. The ten biggest clones cover 2.4% of the sample.

The cohort comprised 670 or so healthy bone marrow donors. Cohort members were all nominally healthy when sampled, although unrecorded immune exposures were likely present. The donor tested CMV seropositive and was one of the 289 seropositive cohort members. A peripheral blood sample was provided by each donor, and peripheral blood mononuclear cells were used for TCR beta sequencing. Genomic DNA extraction from the blood cell samples was performed with the Qiagen DNeasy Blood Extraction Kit. Note on this clone: The antigen this receptor binds is unknown.

This TCR came from a female donor in good health and CMV-seropositive. The chain links TRBV19 with TRBJ2-1, and 10 junctional nucleotides match TRBD2. The sample was PBMCs. The CDR3 reads as follows: CASSPVGSGGAQFF. The bases read TGTGCCAGTAGTCCCGTAGGCAGCGGGGGGGCGCAGTTCTTC.